There are a few counts of the clone carrying this T cell receptor beta chain. Its antigen is unidentified. CDR1 and CDR2 (germline): SGHAT, FQNNGV. V shed 6 bases, J shed 2 bases, and the junction held 4 bases outside the gene matches. The CDR3 spans 13 residues. These data come from a study of T cell repertoires in cytomegalovirus infection. Looking at the study overall: Recently described HLA-C-restricted plus well-studied HLA-B-restricted CMV epitopes were used. Public TCR beta signatures indicated both CMV infection and matching HLA type.

Study observations and caveats: There were carriers of CMV plus the relevant HLA, and cumulative public TCR beta family frequency identified them. Clonotypes of TCR beta that were HLA-C-restricted and CMV-specific dominated the ex vivo response.

One entry per CDR3 protein results from TCRdb running MiXCR on the reads. The sample carries 62,000 or so distinct CDR3 sequences, 20% to 25% recorded once. This sequence was found in a human donor in good health (CMV status not recorded). Some clones in this sample may be carry-over from other donors' samples. Material: CD8+ T cells from cultured PBMCs, obtained from culture after CMV antigen stimulation. The chain is built from TRBV11-2 and TRBJ2-7; 7 bases map to TRBD1. CDR3 loop: CASRGQLAYEQYF. CDR3 bases: TGTGCCAGCAGGGGACAGTTGGCCTACGAGCAGTACTTC.